The clone carrying this TCR beta chain has only a few counts. The antigen remains undetermined. Next came a second PCR, run for roughly 6 to 11 cycles, which used a sample-barcoded 5' primer along with a J-beta primer mix. At least 2.5 million CDR3-containing paired-end reads were obtained per sample. TCRdb re-derived calls from the 5' RACE reads in MiXCR, one entry per CDR3 protein. The sample lists more than 650,000 distinct CDR3 sequences, around a fifth occurring once. V lost 2 bases and J 1 base, leaving 2 bases between the germline ends. CDR1 is DFQATT, CDR2 SNEGSKA, per germline (reference sequence). The CDR3 totals 11 residues. These data originate in a study of blood T cells in healthy people across ages. Across the whole study: Capturing about one barcoded beta molecule per two T cells was achieved by template switching. General study points: Measured against age, TCR beta diversity per million T cells decreased in a roughly linear manner.

The V gene is TRBV20-1, the J gene TRBJ1-1; D is uncertain. The TCR comes from a man in his sixties or seventies in good health. Sequences were obtained from blood. Here the CDR3 DNA reads TGCAGTGCTAGACCGAACACTGAAGCTTTCTTT. Encoded protein: CSARPNTEAFF.